The 13 T cell receptor beta chains in this list originate from one sample, sequenced in a study of blood T cell repertoires in COVID-19. TCRdb's table, derived via immunoSEQ multiplex PCR, lists solely in-frame clones and lacks some. This sample has 300,000 or so clones; 75% to 90% occur once, and the top ten carry 3.7%. What was sequenced was peripheral blood. These receptors all stem from a woman between 40 and 55 years old with acute or convalescent COVID-19.

Of note for this clone: This same CDR3 is encoded by further DNA sequences in the sample. The V call is TRBV5-1, the J call TRBJ1-2; 7 bases fit TRBD1. This CDR3 has 14 residues. V shed 3 bases, J shed 2 bases, and the junction held 4 bases outside the gene matches. The germline gives CDR1 SGHRS, CDR2 YFSETQ. This CDR3 reads CASSSSQGNYGYTF. Written as DNA, the CDR3 is TGCGCCAGCAGCTCCTCACAGGGGAACTATGGCTACACCTTC.

This clone was observed a few times. The chain employs TRBV15 and TRBJ1-4, with unresolved D. V was pared by 1 base and J by 4 bases, with 13 bases between. In germline, CDR1 is LNHNV, CDR2 YYDKDF (reference sequence). This CDR3 is built from 16 residues. CDR3 in amino acids: CATSRASTGLNEKLFF. In DNA, the CDR3 is TGTGCCACCAGCAGAGCCTCTACGGGTCTTAATGAAAAACTGTTTTTT.

This clone was seen just once. The rearrangement joins TRBV14 to TRBJ2-5; 8 positions agree with TRBD1. Per the germline V gene, CDR1 is SGHDN and CDR2 is FVKESK. The CDR3 runs to 15 residues. V trimming: 4 bases; J trimming: 5 bases; junction bases outside the gene matches: 9. CDR3 DNA sequence: TGTGCCAGCAGCCTCCCGGACAGGGTTCGGGAGACCCAGTACTTC. It is translated as CASSLPDRVRETQYF.

The chain recombines TRBV28 with TRBJ1-1, with a possible D match to TRBD1 (5 bases). This CDR3 spans 18 amino acids. Germline V gene sequence: CDR1 MDHEN, CDR2 SYDVKM. V lost 8 bases, J lost 1 base, and 26 bases lay in between. Written as DNA, the CDR3 is TGTGCCAGCCCTATGCCCACAAACAGGCCTGGAAAGAACACTGAAGCTTTCTTT. Protein product: CASPMPTNRPGKNTEAFF. The complete variable domain, with remaining parts taken from reference TRBV28 and TRBJ1-1, reads DVKVTQSSRYLVKRTGEKVFLECVQDMDHENMFWYRQDPGLGLRLIYFSYDVKMKEKGDIPEGYSVSREKKERFSLILESASTNQTSMYLCASPMPTNRPGKNTEAFFGQGTRLTVV.

The chain joins TRBV6-5 to TRBJ2-1; 7 bases agree with TRBD2. Germline-derived CDR1 and CDR2 are MNHEY and SVGAGI. CDR3 length equals 15 residues. V lost 0 bases, J lost 4 bases, and 3 bases stayed unmatched. The CDR3 loop reads CASSYSGLGYNEQFF. The CDR3 DNA sequence: TGTGCCAGCAGTTACTCCGGACTAGGATACAATGAGCAGTTCTTC.

The CDR3 bases are TGTGCCAGCAGCCCTTCTAGGGGTCACGAGCAGTACGTC. This gives the protein CASSPSRGHEQYV. The chain is built from TRBV11-2 and TRBJ2-7, with D maybe TRBD1 (5 bases). Germline V gives CDR1 SGHAT, CDR2 FQNNGV. The CDR3 is made up of 13 amino acids. Trimming stripped 5 bases from V and 5 bases from J, with 13 bases between.

This chain connects TRBV9 to TRBJ2-1; D may be TRBD1 (5 bases). V gave up 0 bases and J gave up 2 bases, with 9 bases separating them. Germline values: CDR1 SGDLS, CDR2 YYNGEE. The CDR3 covers 15 residues. The CDR3 coding sequence is TGTGCCAGCAGCGTAGCACAGGACACCTACAATGAGCAGTTCTTC. It yields the protein CASSVAQDTYNEQFF. Filled out from reference TRBV9 and TRBJ2-1, the complete variable domain reads DSGVTQTPKHLITATGQRVTLRCSPRSGDLSVYWYQQSLDQGLQFLIQYYNGEERAKGNILERFSAQQFPDLHSELNLSSLELGDSALYFCASSVAQDTYNEQFFGPGTRLTVL.

The genes are TRBV10-3 and TRBJ1-1; weak D call: TRBD1 (5 bases). The germline V gene encodes CDR1 ENHRY and CDR2 SYGVKD. CDR3 length: 13 amino acids. The V end was cut by 8 bases, the J end by 1 base, with 11 bases between. CDR3 bases: TGTGCCATCGGAGGGACGGGGAACACTGAAGCTTTCTTT. Amino acids: CAIGGTGNTEAFF.

The genes are TRBV23-1 and TRBJ2-7; TRBD2 is a possible D gene (6 bases). TRBV23-1 belongs to the ORF category, with a function that is uncertain. Deletions cut 6 bases from V and 5 bases from J, with 17 bases between. This CDR3 comprises 14 residues. Here the CDR3 DNA reads TGCGCCAGCAGCCCAAGGAGGGTCCCCCACGAGCAGTACGTC. As protein: CASSPRRVPHEQYV.

The chain has TRBV9 and TRBJ2-2; 7 positions match TRBD1. Germline CDR1 is SGDLS and CDR2 is YYNGEE. The junction had 6 bases not matched to a gene; V was cut back by 3 bases and J by 1 base. The CDR3 has 16 residues. CDR3 in DNA: TGTGCCAGCAGCGCGCGACAGGGAAGGAACACCGGGGAGCTGTTTTTT. It specifies CASSARQGRNTGELFF. The full variable domain, with the rest looked up from reference TRBV9 and TRBJ2-2, is DSGVTQTPKHLITATGQRVTLRCSPRSGDLSVYWYQQSLDQGLQFLIQYYNGEERAKGNILERFSAQQFPDLHSELNLSSLELGDSALYFCASSARQGRNTGELFFGEGSRLTVL.

The rearrangement links TRBV7-6 to TRBJ2-3, with TRBD1 matching 7 bases. This CDR3 contains 18 residues. In germline, CDR1 is SGHVS, CDR2 FNYEAQ. Losses at the gene ends were 0 bases for V and 2 bases for J; bases not matched to a gene: 11. CDR3 amino acids: CASSLARNRGGATDTQYF. The CDR3 DNA reads TGTGCCAGCAGCTTAGCGAGGAATAGAGGGGGCGCCACAGATACGCAGTATTTT.

The chain recombines TRBV6-5 with TRBJ1-1; TRBD1 matches 7 bases. The germline gives CDR1 MNHEY, CDR2 SVGAGI. Unmatched junction bases numbered 12, after V lost 6 bases and J lost 11 bases. This CDR3 spans 13 amino acids. Here the CDR3 DNA reads TGTGCCAGCAGCGCAAACCCGGACAGGTGGGCTTTCTTT. Protein product: CASSANPDRWAFF.

The rearrangement uses TRBV6-5 and TRBJ1-2; no clear D. This CDR3 is built from 13 residues. The V gene's germline CDR1 is MNHEY and CDR2 SVGAGI. V was cut by 0 bases and J by 4 bases, with 6 bases left in between. CDR3 protein: CASSYSGVYGYTF. CDR3 DNA: TGTGCCAGCAGTTACTCCGGGGTCTATGGCTACACCTTC.